The 18 T cell receptor beta chains in this list originate from one sample, sequenced in a study of read filtering for tumor transcriptome and immune sequencing. Molecular barcoded adaptors covering alpha/delta and beta/gamma chains were used on approximately 400 ng RNA. TCRdb used MiXCR to reprocess the reads, holding one entry per CDR3 protein. Among more than 100,000 distinct CDR3 sequences listed, 13% were seen once. Sequencing was done on a sample of a population of CD138-negative cells sorted from bone marrow. Every receptor here comes from a donor at least 40 years old with multiple myeloma.

This clonotype was observed many times. This chain connects TRBV7-6 to TRBJ2-1, with 12 bases identical to TRBD2. The V and J ends lost 3 bases and 3 bases, in that order; junction bases with no gene match: 9. Germline V gene data show CDR1 as SGHVS and CDR2 as FNYEAQ. The CDR3 totals 18 residues. Here the CDR3 DNA reads TGTGCCAGCAGCTTCTCTAGCGGGAGGGCCGTCAACTACAATGAGCAGTTCTTC. It is translated as CASSFSSGRAVNYNEQFF.

Notes on this clonotype: A much more abundant neighbour one base away suggests this may be a read error. V is TRBV29-1 and J is TRBJ2-3, with D uncertain. The V gene's germline CDR1 is SQVTM and CDR2 ANQGSEA. The CDR3 runs to 11 residues. Here the CDR3 DNA reads TGCAGCGTTGGTGGTACAGAGACGCAGTATTTT. Its translation is CSVGGTETQYF.

This clonotype showed up many times. This chain joins TRBV29-1 and TRBJ2-3, with D possibly called TRBD1 or TRBD2 (5 bases each). Deletions cut 8 bases from V and 5 bases from J, with 20 bases between. The CDR3 is 14 amino acids. The germline gives CDR1 SQVTM, CDR2 ANQGSEA. The CDR3 loop is CSTMDGTAGDTQYF. Written as DNA, the CDR3 is TGCAGCACCATGGACGGGACCGCCGGAGATACGCAGTATTTT.

In this sample, this clonotype turned up many times. The chain is built from TRBV12-3 or TRBV12-4 and TRBJ1-1, with D possibly TRBD1 on 5 matching bases. Trimming took off 3 bases at V and 0 bases at J, with 11 bases between the two ends. The CDR3 is made up of 15 amino acids. The CDR3 region is CASSFGQPLNTEAFF. CDR3 DNA sequence: TGTGCCAGCAGTTTTGGACAACCGTTGAACACTGAAGCTTTCTTT.

In this sample, this clonotype turned up many times. The chain is built from TRBV29-1 and TRBJ2-3; D not resolved. The CDR3 covers 14 residues. V was shortened by 0 bases and J by 2 bases, with 9 bases between the two germline ends. Germline CDR1 is SQVTM and CDR2 is ANQGSEA. In DNA, the CDR3 is TGCAGCGTTGAAGATGCAGGCCCCACAGATACGCAGTATTTT. Its protein product is CSVEDAGPTDTQYF.

The chain joins TRBV25-1 to TRBJ2-1; possible D gene TRBD2, 6 bases. V gave up 2 bases and J gave up 1 base, with 15 bases separating them. Germline lookup yields CDR1 MGHDK and CDR2 SYGVNS. CDR3 length equals 17 residues. The DNA for the CDR3 is TGTGCCAGCAGTGAACGCCCCGGGGGTCTTTCCTACAATGAGCAGTTCTTC. Translating it yields CASSERPGGLSYNEQFF.

Many counts were recorded for this clonotype. The chain joins TRBV6-6 to TRBJ1-2; D may be TRBD1 (5 bases). In germline, CDR1 is MNHNY, CDR2 SVGAGI (reference sequence). V was trimmed by 2 bases and J by 6 bases, leaving 13 bases between them. The CDR3 totals 14 residues. This CDR3 is CASSYPGPLDGYTF. CDR3 DNA: TGTGCCAGCAGTTACCCGGGACCCCTCGATGGCTACACCTTC.

This clonotype was counted at least ten times. This sequence joins TRBV12-5 and TRBJ2-1; possible D gene TRBD2, 6 bases. Deletions cut 3 bases from V and 6 bases from J, with 24 bases between. Germline V gives CDR1 LGHNT, CDR2 FRNRAP. CDR3 length: 18 amino acids. The CDR3 DNA reads as TGTGCTAGTGGTTTTGGGGCTGGGTGGCCTAGCGTACCCAATGAGCAGTTCTTC. This sequence encodes CASGFGAGWPSVPNEQFF.

The J gene is TRBJ2-2, the V gene TRBV11-2; D remains ambiguous. Germline loops: CDR1 SGHAT, CDR2 FQNNGV. CDR3 length: 13 amino acids. Deletions cut 5 bases from V and 7 bases from J, with 11 bases between. CDR3 bases: TGTGCCAGCAGCCTTGACGGGCTCGGGGAGCTGTTTTTT. Translation: CASSLDGLGELFF.

Concerning this clonotype itself: With a much larger clone just one base away, this may be a read error. V and J are TRBV5-5 and TRBJ2-3, with D perhaps TRBD2 (6 bases). The V and J ends lost 2 bases and 5 bases respectively, with 6 bases between them. The CDR3 loop spans 12 amino acids. Germline V gene lookup returns CDR1 SGHKS and CDR2 YYEKEE (reference sequence). DNA for the CDR3: TGTGCCAGCAGCTTTAGCGGAGATACGCAGTATTTT. Amino acid sequence: CASSFSGDTQYF.

This clonotype was seen repeatedly, ten times or more. The CDR3 loop is CASSQPDRGPGNQPQHF. As DNA, the CDR3 is TGCGCCAGCAGCCAACCAGACAGGGGGCCAGGCAATCAGCCCCAGCATTTT. The gene calls are TRBV4-1 and TRBJ1-5, with 10 positions matching TRBD1. Germline CDR1 reads MGHRA; CDR2 reads YSYEKL. V was pared by 2 bases and J by 2 bases, with 6 bases of the junction left unmatched. This CDR3 is built from 17 residues.

This clonotype was detected ten times or more. The rearrangement uses TRBV29-1 and TRBJ2-3, with TRBD2 identical over 10 bases. This CDR3 has 14 amino acids. With 6 bases clipped from V and 4 bases from J, the junction kept 7 bases outside the gene matches. Germline-derived CDR1 and CDR2 are SQVTM and ANQGSEA. The CDR3 sequence is CSVGQAGGADTQYF. As DNA, the CDR3 is TGCAGCGTGGGGCAAGCGGGAGGGGCAGATACGCAGTATTTT.

There are many counts of this clonotype. The genes are TRBV6-6 and TRBJ1-4; weak D call: TRBD1 (5 bases). Trimming took off 4 bases at V and 5 bases at J, with 17 bases between the two ends. There are 16 residues in the CDR3. Germline CDR1 is MNHNY and CDR2 is SVGAGI (reference sequence). As DNA, the CDR3 is TGTGCCAGCAGTTCGCACATGGGACGGGAAAATGAAAAACTGTTTTTT. Translating gives CASSSHMGRENEKLFF.

Remarks on this clonotype: A much larger clone lies one base from this, so it may be a read error. V usage is TRBV6-2 or TRBV6-3 and J usage is TRBJ2-2, with D perhaps matching TRBD2 (6 bases). Per germline, CDR1 MNHEY and CDR2 SVGEGT. There are 15 residues in the CDR3. The CDR3 here is CASSPREWGTGELLF. The CDR3, as DNA: TGTGCCAGCAGCCCCCGGGAGTGGGGCACCGGGGAGCTGCTTTTT.

With regard to this clonotype: It is likely a read error: a sequence one base away is far more abundant. The CDR3 is CASGLSGETQYF. CDR3 sequence (DNA): TGTGCCAGCGGCTTATCCGGAGAGACCCAGTACTTC. This chain connects TRBV7-3 to TRBJ2-5; D remains unclear. Germline V gene lookup returns CDR1 SGHTA and CDR2 FQGTGA. This CDR3 is built from 12 residues.

This clonotype was observed at least ten times. This chain connects TRBV2 to TRBJ2-4, with 10 nucleotides matching TRBD2. The length of the CDR3 is 17 residues. CDR1 and CDR2 from the germline V gene are SNHLY and FYNNEI. Trimming took 3 bases from V and 2 from J; bases not matched to a gene: 7. CDR3 DNA: TGTGCCAGCAGTGATAACCGACTAGCGGGTCCCAAAAACATTCAGTACTTC. Translation: CASSDNRLAGPKNIQYF.

Only a few counts were recorded for this clonotype. V is TRBV20-1 and J is TRBJ2-7, with 7 bases matching TRBD2. J lost 2 bases, V lost 0 bases, and 13 bases had no gene match. The CDR3 totals 17 residues. CDR1 and CDR2 (germline): DFQATT, SNEGSKA (reference sequence). The CDR3 DNA follows: TGCAGTGCTAGAGATCATGGTACGGGAGGCCCTCCCTACGAGCAGTACTTC. Translating gives CSARDHGTGGPPYEQYF.

This clonotype was seen many times. This rearrangement joins TRBV9 to TRBJ2-1; D gene ambiguous. The CDR3 has 14 residues. Trimming stripped 4 bases from V and 5 bases from J, with 13 bases between. Germline loops: CDR1 SGDLS, CDR2 YYNGEE. CDR3 sequence (DNA): TGTGCCAGCAGCCTCAACTCCGGCAACAATGAGCAGTTCTTC. The encoded protein is CASSLNSGNNEQFF.